Listed below are T cell receptor beta chains from one sample, sequenced in a study of beta chain features in type 1 diabetes. TCRdb's table, derived via immunoSEQ multiplex PCR, lists solely in-frame clones and lacks some. The table has just over 450,000 clones, about 29% seen once; the top ten hold around 0.065%. Sequenced: naive CD4+ T cells from blood. The receptor source for this set is a man in his late teens or twenties in good health. CDR3s include the opening cysteine and the closing phenylalanine or tryptophan. The D gene is left open where the match is weak. Clone size is not always given. Where it is, it says once, few, many or a class for expanded clones.

V	J	size	D	DNA	CDR3
TRBV19	TRBJ1-5	.	.	TGTGCCAGTAGTATAGGGGATCAGCCCCAGCATTTT	CASSIGDQPQHF
TRBV30	TRBJ1-1	.	.	TGTGCCTGGAGTGCATACCAGGGGACTGAAGCTTTCTTT	CAWSAYQGTEAFF
TRBV5-1	TRBJ1-1	few	.	TGCGCCAGCAGCTTGGCCTGGCAGGGCACTGAAGCTTTCTTT	CASSLAWQGTEAFF
TRBV5-4	TRBJ2-2	few	.	TGTGCCAGCAGCTTGGAGGCGGGACCCGGGGAGCTGTTTTTT	CASSLEAGPGELFF
TRBV5-1	TRBJ2-5	few	.	TGCGCCAGCAGCTTGACCGAGACCCAGTACTTC	CASSLTETQYF
TRBV29-1	TRBJ2-1	.	TRBD2	TGCAGCGTTGACGACCGGACTAGAGGGGTTTCCTACAATGAGCAGTTCTTC	CSVDDRTRGVSYNEQFF
TRBV7-9	TRBJ1-1	few	.	TGTGCCAGCAGCTGGACAGCCAACACTGAAGCTTTCTTT	CASSWTANTEAFF
TRBV30	TRBJ2-2	.	.	TGTGCCTGGAGCGCCACCGGTCTCGGGGAGCTGTTTTTT	CAWSATGLGELFF
TRBV14	TRBJ2-7	.	TRBD2	TGTGCCAGCAGCCGAAGGACTAGCAGCGAGCAGTACTTC	CASSRRTSSEQYF
TRBV4-1	TRBJ2-4	once	.	TGCGCCAGCAGCGAGCTATACAGGGCGGCCAAAAACATTCAGTACTTC	CASSELYRAAKNIQYF
TRBV11-2	TRBJ2-5	few	TRBD2	TGTGCCAGCAGCTTATCCTTCGGACTAGCGGGAGGCGGCGAGACCCAGTACTTC	CASSLSFGLAGGGETQYF
TRBV10-3	TRBJ2-7	.	.	TGTGCCATCAGTGAGTCACCCGGACCCTACGAGCAGTACTTC	CAISESPGPYEQYF
TRBV4-2	TRBJ2-7	.	TRBD2	TGTGCCAGCAGCCAAGATCTAAGAGCGGGAGAATACTACGAGCAGTACTTC	CASSQDLRAGEYYEQYF
TRBV7-2	TRBJ2-5	.	TRBD1	TGTGCCAGCAGCAACGGACAGGGCCAGACCCAGTACTTC	CASSNGQGQTQYF
TRBV5-4	TRBJ2-3	few	TRBD2	TGTGCCAGCGGCCGAGCGGGAAGGAGCGCAGATACGCAGTATTTT	CASGRAGRSADTQYF
TRBV30	TRBJ2-1	.	TRBD2	TGTGCCTGGAGTGTTCGGCGGGGGTACAATGAGCAGTTCTTC	CAWSVRRGYNEQFF
TRBV30	TRBJ1-4	.	.	TGTGCCTGGAGCGCCTCCGGGACCGGGGGCGGAAAACTGTTTTTT	CAWSASGTGGGKLFF
TRBV5-1	TRBJ2-5	few	TRBD2	TGCGCCAGCAGCTGGGGAGGGACTAGCGGAGGAACTAGCCAAGAGACCCAGTACTTC	CASSWGGTSGGTSQETQYF
TRBV10-3	TRBJ2-3	.	.	TGTGCCATCAGTGTCAAGCTTCTTGCTAGCACAGATACGCAGTATTTT	CAISVKLLASTDTQYF
TRBV30	TRBJ1-2	few	TRBD1	TGTGCCTGGAGCCGGGACAGGGGGCACTATGGCTACACCTTC	CAWSRDRGHYGYTF
TRBV29-1	TRBJ1-2	few	.	TGCAGCGTTGTAAGGTGGGATGGCTACACCTTC	CSVVRWDGYTF
TRBV7-6	TRBJ2-3	.	.	TGTGCCAGCAGCTCCTCCCCTGGGGCACCACACACAGATACGCAGTATTTT	CASSSSPGAPHTDTQYF
TRBV9	TRBJ2-7	.	.	TGTGCCAGCAGCGCACACGGGGCGGGATACGAGCAGTACTTC	CASSAHGAGYEQYF
TRBV14	TRBJ1-1	few	.	TGTGCCAGCAGCAGGGATTTGAACACTGAAGCTTTCTTT	CASSRDLNTEAFF
TRBV4-1	TRBJ2-1	few	TRBD2	TGCGCCAGCAGCGAGGTCGGGAGGGAGCAGTTCTTC	CASSEVGREQFF
TRBV2	TRBJ2-3	.	.	TGTGCCAGCAGTGGCTGGATTAGCACAGATACGCAGTATTTT	CASSGWISTDTQYF
TRBV30	TRBJ2-1	.	TRBD2	TGTGCCTGGAGTCGCCCTAGCGGGAGGGCCTCGGAGCAGTTCTTC	CAWSRPSGRASEQFF